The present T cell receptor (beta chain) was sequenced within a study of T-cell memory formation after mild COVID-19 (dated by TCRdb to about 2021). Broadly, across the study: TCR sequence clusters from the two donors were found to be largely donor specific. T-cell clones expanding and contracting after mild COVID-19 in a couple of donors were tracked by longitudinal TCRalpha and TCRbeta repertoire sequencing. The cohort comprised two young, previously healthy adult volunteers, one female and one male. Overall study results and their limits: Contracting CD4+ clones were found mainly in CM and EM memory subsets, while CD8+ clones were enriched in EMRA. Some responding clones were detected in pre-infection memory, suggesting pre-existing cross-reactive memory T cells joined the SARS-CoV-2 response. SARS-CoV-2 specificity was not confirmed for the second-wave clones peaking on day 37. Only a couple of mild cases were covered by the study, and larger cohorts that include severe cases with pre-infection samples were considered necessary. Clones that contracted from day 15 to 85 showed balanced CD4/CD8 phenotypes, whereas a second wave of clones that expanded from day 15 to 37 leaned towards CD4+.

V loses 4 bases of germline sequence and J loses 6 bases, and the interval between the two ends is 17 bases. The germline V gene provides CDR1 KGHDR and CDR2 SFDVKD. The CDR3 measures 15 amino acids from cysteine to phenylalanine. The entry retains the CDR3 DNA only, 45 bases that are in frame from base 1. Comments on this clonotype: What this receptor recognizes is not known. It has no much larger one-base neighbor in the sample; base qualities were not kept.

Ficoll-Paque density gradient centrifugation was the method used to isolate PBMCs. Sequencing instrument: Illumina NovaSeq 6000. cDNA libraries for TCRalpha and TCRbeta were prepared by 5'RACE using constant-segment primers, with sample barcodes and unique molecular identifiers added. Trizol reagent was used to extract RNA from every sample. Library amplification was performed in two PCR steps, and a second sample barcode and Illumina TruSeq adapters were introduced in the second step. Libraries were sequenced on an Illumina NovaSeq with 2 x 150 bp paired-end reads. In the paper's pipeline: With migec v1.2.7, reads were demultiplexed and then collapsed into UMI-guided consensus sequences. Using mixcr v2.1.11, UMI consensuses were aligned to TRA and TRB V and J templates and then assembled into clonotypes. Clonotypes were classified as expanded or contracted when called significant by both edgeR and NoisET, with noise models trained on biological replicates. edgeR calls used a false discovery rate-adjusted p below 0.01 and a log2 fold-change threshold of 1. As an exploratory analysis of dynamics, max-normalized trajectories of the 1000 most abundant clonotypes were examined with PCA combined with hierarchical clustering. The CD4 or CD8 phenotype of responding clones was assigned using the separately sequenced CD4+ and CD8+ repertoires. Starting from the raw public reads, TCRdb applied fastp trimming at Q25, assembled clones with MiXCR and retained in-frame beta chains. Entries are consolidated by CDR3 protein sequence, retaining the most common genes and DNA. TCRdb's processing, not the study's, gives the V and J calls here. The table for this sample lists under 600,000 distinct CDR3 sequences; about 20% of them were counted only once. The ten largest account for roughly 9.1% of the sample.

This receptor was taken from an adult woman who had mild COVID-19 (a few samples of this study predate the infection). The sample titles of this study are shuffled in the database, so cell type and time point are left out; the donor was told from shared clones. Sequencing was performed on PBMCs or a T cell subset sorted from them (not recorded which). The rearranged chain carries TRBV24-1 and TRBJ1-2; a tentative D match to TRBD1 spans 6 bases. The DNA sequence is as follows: TGTGCCACCAGTGACCACCCAAGGGGGGCCGATGGCTACACCTTC. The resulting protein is CATSDHPRGADGYTF.